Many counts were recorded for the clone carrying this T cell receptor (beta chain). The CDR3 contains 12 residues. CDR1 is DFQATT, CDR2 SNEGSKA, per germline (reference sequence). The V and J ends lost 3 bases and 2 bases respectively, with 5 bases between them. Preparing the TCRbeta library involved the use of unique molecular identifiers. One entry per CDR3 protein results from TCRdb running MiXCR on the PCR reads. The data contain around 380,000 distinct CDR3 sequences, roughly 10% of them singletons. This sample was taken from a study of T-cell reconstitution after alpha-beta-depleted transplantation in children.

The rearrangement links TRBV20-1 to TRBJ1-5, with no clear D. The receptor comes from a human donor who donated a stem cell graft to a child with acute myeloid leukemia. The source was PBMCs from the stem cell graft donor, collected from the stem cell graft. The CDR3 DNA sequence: TGCAGTGCTAGGGATGGCAATCAGCCCCAGCATTTT. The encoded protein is CSARDGNQPQHF.